A single sample is the source of the 12 T cell receptor beta chains below, sequenced in a study of patients and donors after allogeneic stem cell transplantation. TCRdb redid the calling of the RT-PCR reads with MiXCR, one entry per CDR3 protein. This repertoire shows roughly 880,000 distinct CDR3 sequences, roughly 18% found once; its top ten account for roughly 6%. Sequencing input: blood, either unsorted or a sorted T cell fraction (not recorded which). The source of these receptors is a human donor who was either an allogeneic HSCT recipient or a stem cell or donor lymphocyte infusion donor (not recorded which). It is not recorded whose cells these are; they may come from a transplant donor.

V and J are TRBV27 and TRBJ2-7, with D possibly being TRBD2 (6 bases). This CDR3 contains 13 residues. The V and J ends lost 4 bases and 6 bases respectively, with 13 bases between them. The germline gives CDR1 MNHEY, CDR2 SMNVEV (reference sequence). The CDR3 loop reads CASSSGRSAEQYF. The CDR3 DNA follows: TGTGCCAGCAGTTCCGGGAGATCAGCCGAGCAGTACTTC.

In this sample, this clonotype turned up a few times. V usage is TRBV12-3 or TRBV12-4 and J usage is TRBJ2-7; D is undetermined. The CDR3 runs 12 residues. Between the trimmed V and J ends, which lost 3 bases and 3 bases, there was a span of 6 bases. The CDR3 sequence is CASSFFRYEQYF. CDR3 bases: TGTGCCAGCAGTTTTTTCCGCTACGAGCAGTACTTC.

The table lists this clonotype with a few counts. The chain combines TRBV5-1 with TRBJ2-2; D uncertain. The CDR3 is 13 amino acids. The germline gives CDR1 SGHRS, CDR2 YFSETQ. The germline V and J ends were trimmed by 3 bases and 6 bases, with 9 bases remaining between them. The CDR3 region is CASSSYSPGELFF. The CDR3 DNA is TGCGCCAGCAGCTCCTATAGTCCCGGGGAGCTGTTTTTT.

V usage is TRBV2 and J usage is TRBJ2-2; 8 bases agree with TRBD2. The CDR3 sequence is 15 residues long. Germline assignment: CDR1 SNHLY and CDR2 FYNNEI. The junction had 8 bases not matched to a gene; V was cut back by 8 bases and J by 3 bases. The CDR3, as DNA: TGTGCCAGCTCGGGGCGGGGGGCATACACCGGGGAGCTGTTTTTT. Translation: CASSGRGAYTGELFF.

The chain carries TRBV6-1 and TRBJ2-2; tentatively, D is TRBD1 (5 bases). Deletions cut 6 bases from V and 4 bases from J, with 12 bases between. Germline CDR1 is MNHNS and CDR2 is SASEGT. The CDR3 spans 14 residues. The CDR3 loop reads CASSPTTVTGELFF. In DNA form, the CDR3 reads TGTGCCAGCAGCCCGACGACAGTCACCGGGGAGCTGTTTTTT.

CDR3 DNA: TGCAGTGCTGGTATGGCGTACCCCTACGAGCAGTACTTC. It codes for CSAGMAYPYEQYF. J is TRBJ2-7 and V is TRBV20-1; D call uncertain. Germline V gene data show CDR1 as DFQATT and CDR2 as SNEGSKA (reference sequence). Trimming left V 5 bases short and J 2 bases short, with 13 bases between. The CDR3 runs to 13 residues.

The rearrangement links TRBV15 to TRBJ2-1, with 9 positions matching TRBD2. CDR1 is LNHNV, CDR2 YYDKDF, per germline (reference sequence). The CDR3 has 18 amino acids. V shed 0 bases, J shed 3 bases, and the junction held 9 bases outside the gene matches. The CDR3 spells CATSRDGSSGIVYNEQFF. The DNA of the CDR3 is TGTGCCACCAGCAGAGATGGCTCTAGCGGGATTGTCTACAATGAGCAGTTCTTC.

The CDR3 DNA follows: TGCGCCAGCAGCTTGGGTCCACAAAGTATGAACACTGAAGCTTTCTTT. Protein sequence: CASSLGPQSMNTEAFF. The rearrangement uses TRBV5-1 and TRBJ1-1; D gene uncertain. Trimming left V 0 bases short and J 0 bases short, with 12 bases between. In germline, CDR1 is SGHRS, CDR2 YFSETQ. This CDR3 region has 16 residues.

This clonotype was seen more than once but under ten times. V is TRBV20-1 and J is TRBJ1-5, with unresolved D. V lost 1 base and J lost 0, with 7 bases in between. Germline V gene sequence: CDR1 DFQATT, CDR2 SNEGSKA (reference sequence). This CDR3 is 14 amino acids long. The CDR3 coding sequence is TGCAGTGCTAGAGCTGGTCGTAGCAATCAGCCCCAGCATTTT. Protein product: CSARAGRSNQPQHF.

This clonotype was detected only a few times. The V gene is TRBV4-2, the J gene TRBJ2-1; D gene ambiguous. Trimming took off 0 bases at V and 8 bases at J, with 11 bases between the two ends. Germline loops: CDR1 LGHNA, CDR2 YNFKEQ. This CDR3 has 14 residues. CDR3 DNA sequence: TGTGCCAGCAGCCAAGATTTAACTACGGATGAGCAGTTCTTC. Protein sequence: CASSQDLTTDEQFF.

The chain recombines TRBV9 with TRBJ2-3; no reliable D call. The better agreement between TRBJ1-5 and the DNA end casts doubt on the J call. The CDR3 length is 12 residues. Germline assignment: CDR1 SGDLS and CDR2 YYNGEE. DNA for the CDR3: TGTGCCAGCAGCGTAGACACAGATACGCAGCATTTT. Encoded protein: CASSVDTDTQHF.

The V gene is TRBV5-6, the J gene TRBJ2-7; TRBD1 matches at 7 bases. The length of the CDR3 is 15 residues. Germline loops: CDR1 SGHDT, CDR2 YYEEEE. V gave up 0 bases and J gave up 2 bases; unmatched junction bases: 5. The CDR3 nucleotides are TGTGCCAGCAGCTTGGCTGTCAGGGGGACCTACGAGCAGTACTTC. Its translation: CASSLAVRGTYEQYF. The full variable domain, with the rest looked up from reference TRBV5-6 and TRBJ2-7, is DAGVTQSPTHLIKTRGQQVTLRCSPKSGHDTVSWYQQALGQGPQFIFQYYEEEERQRGNFPDRFSGHQFPNYSSELNVNALLLGDSALYLCASSLAVRGTYEQYFGPGTRLTVT.